Each of the 14 T cell receptor beta chains below was sequenced from the same sample in a study of T-cell reconstitution after alpha-beta-depleted transplantation in children. The TCRbeta library was prepared with unique molecular identifiers. Via MiXCR, TCRdb re-called the PCR reads, giving one row per CDR3 protein. The sample comprises around 800,000 distinct CDR3 sequences, roughly 15% of which are singletons, and roughly 5% rests with the top ten. The specimen was PBMCs, mostly from graft donor cells, collected 360 days after TCRalphabeta/CD19-depleted stem cell transplant. The source is a male patient between 5 and 17 years old who had a stem cell transplant for acute lymphoblastic leukemia, so the T cells may come from the graft donor.

The rearrangement links TRBV6-1 to TRBJ2-7; tentatively, D is TRBD1 (6 bases). The CDR3 covers 14 residues. The germline V and J ends were trimmed by 6 bases and 4 bases, with 16 bases remaining between them. CDR1 and CDR2 (germline): MNHNS, SASEGT. CDR3 sequence reads: CASRGLRGKYEQYF. DNA for the CDR3: TGTGCCAGCAGGGGGTTGAGGGGGAAATACGAGCAGTACTTC.

This clonotype was detected a few times. The rearrangement uses TRBV18 and TRBJ1-4, with TRBD1 as a possible D gene (5 bases). Germline assignment: CDR1 KGHSH and CDR2 LQKENI. V lost 3 bases and J 3 bases, leaving 8 bases between the germline ends. The CDR3 covers 14 residues. The CDR3 DNA sequence: TGTGCCAGCTCACCCCAGGGAGCTAATGAAAAACTGTTTTTT. Translating it yields CASSPQGANEKLFF.

This rearrangement joins TRBV6-2 or TRBV6-3 to TRBJ1-1; D possibly corresponds to TRBD1 (6 bases). The CDR3 is 16 amino acids. CDR1 is MNHEY, CDR2 SVGEGT, per germline. V lost 2 bases and J lost 0, with 13 bases in between. The CDR3 DNA reads TGTGCCAGCAGTTACGAGGGGGGACACTTGAACACTGAAGCTTTCTTT. It specifies CASSYEGGHLNTEAFF.

V is TRBV5-1 and J is TRBJ2-7; D may be TRBD1 (5 bases). CDR3 size: 13 residues. The germline V gene has CDR1 SGHRS and CDR2 YFSETQ. The V end was cut by 3 bases, the J end by 3 bases, with 10 bases between. DNA of the CDR3: TGCGCCAGCAGCTGGACATCCCGCTACGAGCAGTACTTC. Protein: CASSWTSRYEQYF.

This clonotype was recorded a few times. The chain carries TRBV18 and TRBJ2-7; 7 nucleotides line up with TRBD1. The CDR3 covers 16 residues. Germline assignment: CDR1 KGHSH and CDR2 LQKENI. Germline trimming cut 3 bases from V and 3 bases from J; bases unmatched to any gene: 11. The CDR3 region has the DNA TGTGCCAGCTCACCCGCACCGGGACAGATAATCTACGAGCAGTACTTC. Protein sequence: CASSPAPGQIIYEQYF.

The chain joins TRBV5-4 to TRBJ2-2; 9 nucleotides agree with TRBD2. This CDR3 has 16 amino acids. Germline V lookup: CDR1 SGHNT, CDR2 YYREEE (reference sequence). The V segment lost 4 bases and the J segment 4 bases; nucleotides outside the gene matches: 8. The CDR3 DNA reads TGTGCCAGCAGCCCTGGTCGCGGGAGGGCCACCGGGGAGCTGTTTTTT. It encodes CASSPGRGRATGELFF.

This clonotype was seen at least ten times. The J gene is TRBJ2-1, the V gene TRBV7-9; 7 nucleotides match TRBD2. CDR3 length: 15 amino acids. With 3 bases clipped from V and 8 bases from J, the junction kept 10 bases outside the gene matches. Germline V lookup: CDR1 SEHNR, CDR2 FQNEAQ (reference sequence). DNA of the CDR3: TGTGCCAGCAGCTTTTTACAGCGGGGAGTGTATGAGCAGTTCTTC. It yields the protein CASSFLQRGVYEQFF.

In this sample, this clonotype turned up a few times. The genes are TRBV20-1 and TRBJ2-7; maybe TRBD2 (6 bases). The germline gives CDR1 DFQATT, CDR2 SNEGSKA (reference sequence). This CDR3 spans 15 amino acids. The ends were cut back, 0 bases at V and 2 bases at J, with 14 bases in the middle. In DNA form, the CDR3 reads TGCAGTGCTAGAGATCCAAAACTAGCTACCTACGAGCAGTACTTC. Translating it yields CSARDPKLATYEQYF.

The chain links TRBV12-3 or TRBV12-4 to TRBJ2-7, with 9 bases fitting TRBD2. The CDR3 contains 15 residues. Unmatched junction bases numbered 12, after V lost 7 bases and J lost 5 bases. CDR3 sequence (DNA): TGTGCCAGCACGAGCGGGAGGTATAATAGCGACGAGCAGTACTTC. This codes for CASTSGRYNSDEQYF.

The chain joins TRBV5-1 to TRBJ1-1; possibly TRBD1 for D (6 bases). The CDR3 loop spans 15 amino acids. V dropped 4 bases and J dropped 0 bases, with 13 bases sitting between them. Germline V gene sequence: CDR1 SGHRS, CDR2 YFSETQ. The CDR3 nucleotides read TGCGCCAGCAGCAAAAAACAGGGCATGAACACTGAAGCTTTCTTT. Translation: CASSKKQGMNTEAFF.

This clonotype was observed a few times. The chain employs TRBV5-1 and TRBJ2-5; the D gene is possibly TRBD1 (6 bases). Trimming took 4 bases from V and 3 from J, leaving 22 bases between them. Germline loops: CDR1 SGHRS, CDR2 YFSETQ. This CDR3 region has 17 residues. The CDR3 DNA reads as TGCGCCAGCAGCCTCCACCGCAGGACAGCCAGAGAAGAGACCCAGTACTTC. It translates to CASSLHRRTAREETQYF.

This chain connects TRBV15 to TRBJ2-1, with 8 nucleotides matching TRBD2. Germline trimming cut 3 bases from V and 10 bases from J; bases unmatched to any gene: 11. Germline V gives CDR1 LNHNV, CDR2 YYDKDF (reference sequence). The CDR3 has 15 amino acids. The CDR3 sequence: CATSRSGSPIFEQFF. The CDR3 DNA follows: TGTGCCACCAGCAGGAGCGGGAGTCCAATTTTCGAGCAGTTCTTC.

The sample holds a few counts of this clonotype. V and J are TRBV29-1 and TRBJ2-3; 9 positions match TRBD2. Germline values: CDR1 SQVTM, CDR2 ANQGSEA. This CDR3 has 13 amino acids. V dropped 5 bases and J dropped 5; count of bases not matched to a gene: 5. Here the CDR3 reads CSVRGGAKDTQYF. CDR3 in DNA: TGCAGCGTTCGCGGGGGGGCTAAAGATACGCAGTATTTT.

In its sample, this clonotype was seen a few times. The chain couples TRBV29-1 to TRBJ2-7; D may be TRBD1 (5 bases). The germline V gene has CDR1 SQVTM and CDR2 ANQGSEA. V was clipped by 5 bases and J by 10 bases, with 15 bases between them. The CDR3 consists of 11 residues. The CDR3 bases are TGCAGCGTTCTAATAGGGGTTCCTCAGTACTTC. Its protein is CSVLIGVPQYF.